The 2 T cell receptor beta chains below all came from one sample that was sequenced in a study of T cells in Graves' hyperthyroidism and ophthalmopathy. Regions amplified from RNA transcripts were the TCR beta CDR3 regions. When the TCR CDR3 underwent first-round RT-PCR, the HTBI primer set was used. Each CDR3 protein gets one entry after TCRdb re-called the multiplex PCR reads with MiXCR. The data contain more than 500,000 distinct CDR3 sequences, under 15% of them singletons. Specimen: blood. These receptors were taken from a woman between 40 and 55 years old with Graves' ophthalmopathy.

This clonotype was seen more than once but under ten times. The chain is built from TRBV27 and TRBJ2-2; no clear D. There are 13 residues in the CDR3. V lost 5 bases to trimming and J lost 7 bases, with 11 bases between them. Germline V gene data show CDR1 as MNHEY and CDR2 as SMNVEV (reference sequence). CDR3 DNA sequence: TGTGCCAGCAGTCCAAGTGTTGGCGGGGAGCTGTTTTTT. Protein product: CASSPSVGGELFF.

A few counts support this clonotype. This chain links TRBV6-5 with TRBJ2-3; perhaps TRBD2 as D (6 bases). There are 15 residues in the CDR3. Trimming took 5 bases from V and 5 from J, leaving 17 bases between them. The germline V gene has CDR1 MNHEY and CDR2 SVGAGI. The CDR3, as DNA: TGTGCCAGCAGTCTCACTGGCGGGGCTATAGATACGCAGTATTTT. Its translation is CASSLTGGAIDTQYF.